The 8 T cell receptor beta chains listed next were all sequenced from one sample in a study of lymphopenia after photon versus proton radiotherapy. TCRdb's copy holds only in-frame clones and misses some; the assay was immunoSEQ multiplex PCR. The sample contains approximately 29,000 clones, around 82% of which appear only once. The sequencing here drew on peripheral blood, taken from a patient treated with proton-based radiotherapy. The source is a woman between 65 and 79 years old with pancreatic cancer.

The chain employs TRBV19 and TRBJ2-7; no reliable D call. Between the trimmed V and J ends, which lost 4 bases and 0 bases, there was a span of 16 bases. Germline V gene lookup returns CDR1 LNHDA and CDR2 SQIVND (reference sequence). This CDR3 has 16 amino acids. CDR3 sequence reads: CASSNITGTISYEQYF. Written as DNA, the CDR3 is TGTGCCAGTAGTAACATCACGGGCACAATCTCCTACGAGCAGTACTTC.

The gene calls are TRBV7-2 and TRBJ1-3; D gene ambiguous. The CDR3 sequence is 16 residues long. From germline, CDR1 is SGHTA and CDR2 FQGNSA. Trimming shortened V by 3 bases and J by 0 bases, and 12 bases separated the two germline ends. In DNA, the CDR3 is TGTGCCAGCAGCTTTGCACGCCAGCTCTCTGGAAACACCATATATTTT. Its protein is CASSFARQLSGNTIYF.

J is TRBJ2-2 and V is TRBV2, with TRBD2 as a possible D gene (5 bases). Per germline, CDR1 SNHLY and CDR2 FYNNEI. V was trimmed by 3 bases and J by 1 base, leaving 15 bases between them. The CDR3 has 17 amino acids. For the CDR3, the DNA is TGTGCCAGCAGTGAGAGGACTGGAAACCTGAACACCGGGGAGCTGTTTTTT. Translated, it gives CASSERTGNLNTGELFF.

The rearrangement joins TRBV6-5 to TRBJ2-7, with 8 bases lining up with TRBD2. This CDR3 contains 14 residues. The V segment lost 8 bases and the J segment 0 bases; nucleotides outside the gene matches: 6. The V gene's germline CDR1 is MNHEY and CDR2 SVGAGI. In nucleotides, the CDR3 is TGTGCCAGCCGTGCGGGAGGAAGCTCCTACGAGCAGTACTTC. Protein sequence: CASRAGGSSYEQYF.

In nucleotides, the CDR3 is TGTGCCTGGAGAAAGGAGGGACAGACAAATGAGCAGTTCTTC. It is translated as CAWRKEGQTNEQFF. This sequence joins TRBV30 and TRBJ2-1; TRBD1 might be the D (7 bases). Germline V gene data show CDR1 as GTSNPN and CDR2 as SVGIG (reference sequence). V gave up 3 bases and J gave up 7 bases, with 16 bases separating them. There are 14 residues in the CDR3.

About this clone itself: In the same sample, other DNA sequences code for this CDR3. The genes are TRBV18 and TRBJ2-2; no firm D call. CDR1 and CDR2 (germline): KGHSH, LQKENI. Trimming removed 1 base from V and 1 base from J, with 1 base in between. The CDR3 spans 13 residues. The CDR3 region has the DNA TGTGCCAGCTCACCACAGAACACCGGGGAGCTGTTTTTT. Encoded protein: CASSPQNTGELFF.

This clone has a handful of counts. The V call is TRBV27, the J call TRBJ2-1; TRBD2 agrees at 7 bases. The CDR3 consists of 17 residues. Germline lookup yields CDR1 MNHEY and CDR2 SMNVEV (reference sequence). Germline trimming cut 5 bases from V and 0 bases from J; bases unmatched to any gene: 10. The CDR3 region is CASSPRSGESSYNEQFF. CDR3 sequence (DNA): TGTGCCAGCAGTCCGAGGAGCGGGGAGAGCTCCTACAATGAGCAGTTCTTC.

The V gene is TRBV2, the J gene TRBJ1-1, with unresolved D. Germline loops: CDR1 SNHLY, CDR2 FYNNEI. The V and J ends lost 6 bases and 4 bases respectively, with 9 bases between them. The CDR3 is 12 amino acids. This CDR3 reads CASRLSSTEAFF. DNA of the CDR3: TGTGCCAGCAGATTATCGTCCACTGAAGCTTTCTTT.